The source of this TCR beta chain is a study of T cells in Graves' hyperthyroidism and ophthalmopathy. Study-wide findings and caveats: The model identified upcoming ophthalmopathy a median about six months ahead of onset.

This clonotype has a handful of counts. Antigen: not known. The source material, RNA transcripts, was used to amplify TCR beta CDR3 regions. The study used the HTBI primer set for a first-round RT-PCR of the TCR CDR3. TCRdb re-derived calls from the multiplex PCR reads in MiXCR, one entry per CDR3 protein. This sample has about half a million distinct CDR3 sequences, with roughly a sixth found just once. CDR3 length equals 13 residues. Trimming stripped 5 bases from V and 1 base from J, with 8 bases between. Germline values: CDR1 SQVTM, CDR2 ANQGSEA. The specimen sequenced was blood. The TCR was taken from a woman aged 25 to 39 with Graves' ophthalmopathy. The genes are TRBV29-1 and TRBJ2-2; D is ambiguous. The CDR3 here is CSVWTENTGELFF. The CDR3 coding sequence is TGCAGCGTTTGGACGGAGAACACCGGGGAGCTGTTTTTT.